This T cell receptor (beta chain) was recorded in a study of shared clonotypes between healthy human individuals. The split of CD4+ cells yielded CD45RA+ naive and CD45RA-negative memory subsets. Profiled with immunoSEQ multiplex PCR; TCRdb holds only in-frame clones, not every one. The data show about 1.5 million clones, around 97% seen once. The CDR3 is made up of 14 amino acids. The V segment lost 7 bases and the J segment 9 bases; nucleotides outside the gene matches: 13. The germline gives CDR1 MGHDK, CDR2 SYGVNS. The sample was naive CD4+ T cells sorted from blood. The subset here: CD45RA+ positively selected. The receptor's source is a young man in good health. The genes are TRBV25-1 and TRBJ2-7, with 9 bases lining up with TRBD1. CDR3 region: CASTTGTGYRGQYF. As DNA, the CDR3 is TGTGCCAGCACGACCGGGACAGGGTACCGGGGGCAGTACTTC.